This TCR delta chain was retrieved from a study of gamma-delta T cells after stem cell transplantation. TCRdb re-called the RT-PCR reads using CATT. The sample holds 950 to 1,300 delta-chain clones; 2.5% to 3.5% are singletons and the top ten take over 30%. As to this clone: The protein that TCRdb holds for this DNA derives from a much larger clone and differs from the translated DNA at residue 6, which likely indicates a read error; the protein shown here is translated from the DNA.

Germline V gene sequence: CDR1 GEAIGNYY, CDR2 EKD. This CDR3 region has 14 residues. V was shortened by 1 base and J by 4 bases, with 12 bases between the two germline ends. Sequencing input: gamma-delta T cells. The J gene is TRDJ1, the V gene TRDV2; D unclear. The TCR originated in a human donor. It is not recorded whose cells these are; they may come from a transplant donor. CDR3 nucleotide sequence: TGTGCCTGTGACACGATAGGGTCCCTCGATAAACTCATCTTT. Its protein product is CACDTIGSLDKLIF.